A selection of T cell receptor beta chains follows, all from one sample in a study of CD8 T cells in Susac syndrome. A single record per CDR3 protein comes from TCRdb applying MiXCR to the immunoSEQ multiplex PCR reads. Of around 150,000 distinct CDR3 sequences detected, around 95% appear once; the ten largest clones hold about 0.11%. Sequencing was done on a sample of CD4+ T cells from PBMCs. Receptors originate from a human donor with multiple sclerosis. Both conserved end residues are part of each CDR3. The order of the fields is clone size, V gene, D gene, J gene, CDR3 protein, CDR3 DNA. D genes are given only for firm matches. The size of a clone is reported for some rows only, either as once, few or many, or as a class for expanded clones.

clone size: NA
V gene: TRBV12-3/TRBV12-4
D gene: TRBD2
J gene: TRBJ2-2
CDR3 protein: CASRLTSGGAGELFF
CDR3 DNA: TGTGCCAGCAGACTGACTAGCGGGGGGGCAGGGGAGCTGTTTTTT

clone size: NA
V gene: TRBV27
D gene: TRBD1
J gene: TRBJ1-5
CDR3 protein: CASSRGGVNQPQHF
CDR3 DNA: TGTGCCAGCAGTCGAGGGGGCGTCAATCAGCCCCAGCATTTT

clone size: NA
V gene: TRBV24-1
D gene: NA
J gene: TRBJ2-5
CDR3 protein: CATSATGAGMRETQYF
CDR3 DNA: TGTGCCACCAGTGCCACGGGAGCAGGGATGAGAGAGACCCAGTACTTC

clone size: NA
V gene: TRBV5-1
D gene: NA
J gene: TRBJ1-2
CDR3 protein: CASSSTYRDDYGYTF
CDR3 DNA: TGCGCCAGCAGCTCAACGTACAGAGACGACTATGGCTACACCTTC

clone size: few
V gene: TRBV6-6
D gene: TRBD2
J gene: TRBJ2-7
CDR3 protein: CASSRTRNYEQYF
CDR3 DNA: TGTGCCAGCAGTAGGACTAGGAACTACGAGCAGTACTTC

clone size: NA
V gene: TRBV27
D gene: TRBD1
J gene: TRBJ2-7
CDR3 protein: CASSADRGTYEQYF
CDR3 DNA: TGTGCCAGCAGTGCGGACAGGGGAACCTACGAGCAGTACTTC

clone size: NA
V gene: TRBV20-1
D gene: NA
J gene: TRBJ2-5
CDR3 protein: CSASPRLQETQYF
CDR3 DNA: TGCAGTGCTAGTCCGCGCCTACAAGAGACCCAGTACTTC

clone size: NA
V gene: TRBV27
D gene: NA
J gene: TRBJ1-6
CDR3 protein: CASRDIIRAGNSPLHF
CDR3 DNA: TGTGCCAGCAGGGATATTATACGAGCGGGGAATTCACCCCTCCACTTT

clone size: NA
V gene: TRBV5-6
D gene: NA
J gene: TRBJ1-2
CDR3 protein: CASSLSGIMSGYTF
CDR3 DNA: TGTGCCAGCAGCTTATCGGGGATAATGTCTGGCTACACCTTC

clone size: NA
V gene: TRBV13
D gene: NA
J gene: TRBJ1-2
CDR3 protein: CATVERVRHGYTF
CDR3 DNA: TGTGCCACCGTCGAGCGGGTTCGCCATGGCTACACCTTC

clone size: once
V gene: TRBV12-3/TRBV12-4
D gene: NA
J gene: TRBJ1-2
CDR3 protein: CASSPVIGYGYTF
CDR3 DNA: TGTGCCAGCAGTCCCGTCATTGGCTATGGCTACACCTTC

clone size: NA
V gene: TRBV29-1
D gene: NA
J gene: TRBJ2-5
CDR3 protein: CSVEAPGSQETQYF
CDR3 DNA: TGCAGCGTTGAAGCGCCCGGGTCCCAAGAGACCCAGTACTTC

clone size: NA
V gene: TRBV20-1
D gene: NA
J gene: TRBJ2-1
CDR3 protein: CSARGLNNEQFF
CDR3 DNA: TGCAGTGCTAGAGGACTGAACAATGAGCAGTTCTTC

clone size: once
V gene: TRBV4-2
D gene: NA
J gene: TRBJ1-2
CDR3 protein: CASSQDGGVGYGYTF
CDR3 DNA: TGTGCCAGCAGCCAGGACGGGGGCGTAGGGTATGGCTACACCTTC

clone size: NA
V gene: TRBV20-1
D gene: NA
J gene: TRBJ2-7
CDR3 protein: CSVRTPSTYEQYF
CDR3 DNA: TGCAGTGTTAGGACACCAAGTACCTACGAGCAGTACTTC

clone size: NA
V gene: TRBV29-1
D gene: NA
J gene: TRBJ1-1
CDR3 protein: CSVRTVGTEAFF
CDR3 DNA: TGCAGCGTCAGGACAGTGGGCACTGAAGCTTTCTTT

clone size: NA
V gene: TRBV7-8
D gene: NA
J gene: TRBJ2-5
CDR3 protein: CASRLNAGVVQETQYF
CDR3 DNA: TGTGCCAGCAGACTGAATGCAGGTGTTGTGCAAGAGACCCAGTACTTC

clone size: once
V gene: TRBV14
D gene: TRBD2
J gene: TRBJ2-7
CDR3 protein: CASSQGRLAGIYEQYF
CDR3 DNA: TGTGCCAGCAGCCAAGGTAGACTAGCGGGAATATACGAGCAGTACTTC

clone size: NA
V gene: TRBV11-2
D gene: NA
J gene: TRBJ2-1
CDR3 protein: CASSLDRQGLYNEQFF
CDR3 DNA: TGTGCCAGCAGCTTAGACCGCCAGGGGTTGTACAATGAGCAGTTCTTC

clone size: NA
V gene: TRBV5-1
D gene: TRBD1
J gene: TRBJ1-2
CDR3 protein: CASSPSGQPTYGYTF
CDR3 DNA: TGCGCCAGCAGCCCGTCGGGACAGCCGACCTATGGCTACACCTTC